This T cell receptor (beta chain) came from a study of siplizumab effects on memory and regulatory T cells. Study results and limitations: Naive T cells appeared more varied than memory cells and looked like key alloresponse contributors. Poor capture below about 10^-5 frequency left most alloreactive clones unmapped to unstimulated subsets. Naive-or-memory phenotypes were unassignable for roughly 80-97% of proliferating CD4+ or CD8+ clones.

Per-sample assaying covered roughly 10^5 TCR templates. This table comes from immunoSEQ multiplex PCR, and its TCRdb copy is limited to in-frame clones, with some not included. The table includes 90,000 to 110,000 clones, 92% detected once. As for this clone: Its antigen is as yet unknown.

This TCR was sampled from a human donor in good health. The sequenced sample consisted of Tregs sorted from blood.

In DNA, the CDR3 is TGTGCCAGTAGTAACCGACAGGGGGTGAATTCACCCCTCCACTTT. It specifies CASSNRQGVNSPLHF. The chain recombines TRBV19 with TRBJ1-6; TRBD1 agrees at 9 bases. J gave up 7 bases and V 4 bases, and 5 bases lay outside the gene matches. The germline V gene encodes CDR1 LNHDA and CDR2 SQIVND (reference sequence). This CDR3 spans 15 amino acids.